This T cell receptor beta chain stems from a study of ipilimumab plus nivolumab after autologous stem cell transplantation. Whole-study context: Patients received a median of about five ipilimumab and roughly eight nivolumab doses.

Using immunoSEQ multiplex PCR, the repertoire was profiled, and TCRdb retains in-frame clones only, with some absent. Of around 21,000 clones in the sample, around 81% are singletons; the top ten hold about 6.3%. Germline CDR1 is MNHNS and CDR2 is SASEGT. Trimming cost V 7 bases and J 2 bases, with 11 bases left between them. The CDR3 runs to 13 residues. The chain uses TRBV6-1 and TRBJ1-1; D is unresolved. This TCR was sampled from a male donor with diffuse large B-cell lymphoma. The material sequenced was PBMCs, taken in a trial of ipilimumab plus nivolumab as post-transplant consolidation. The CDR3 DNA sequence: TGTGCCAGCACTTCGAGTTTTAACACTGAAGCTTTCTTT. Protein sequence: CASTSSFNTEAFF.